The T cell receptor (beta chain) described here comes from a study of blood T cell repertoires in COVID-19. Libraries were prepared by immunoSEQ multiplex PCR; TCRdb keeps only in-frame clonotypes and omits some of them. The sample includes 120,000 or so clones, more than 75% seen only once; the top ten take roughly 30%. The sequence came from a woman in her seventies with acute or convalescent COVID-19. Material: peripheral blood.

CDR3 in DNA: TGTGCCAGCAGTTACCGTTCAGGTACCCAGCCCCAGCATTTT. Amino acids: CASSYRSGTQPQHF. The V gene is TRBV6-2 or TRBV6-3, the J gene TRBJ1-5; no clear D gene. V was pared by 2 bases and J by 7 bases, with 12 bases between. Germline V CDR1 and CDR2: MNHEY, SVGEGT. The CDR3 is made up of 14 amino acids.